The 20 T cell receptor beta chains in this list originate from one sample, sequenced in a study of molecular identifiers for immune sequencing clone quantification. TCRdb re-analysed the PCR reads in MiXCR, keeping a single row per CDR3 protein. The data contain fewer than 75,000 distinct CDR3 sequences, 15% to 20% of them singletons. The sample taken for sequencing was naive CD8+ T cells from blood, with Jurkat cell RNA spiked in. The sample's subset: FACS-sorted CD8+CD4-CCR7+CD45RA+ naive T cells. The receptor source for this set is a human donor in good health. Some libraries in this study had Jurkat cell RNA spiked in.

This clonotype was detected ten times or more. J is TRBJ1-5 and V is TRBV19, with TRBD1 as a possible D gene (5 bases). From germline, CDR1 is LNHDA and CDR2 SQIVND (reference sequence). V was cut by 3 bases and J by 4 bases, with 7 bases left in between. The CDR3 loop spans 13 amino acids. CDR3 protein: CASSIWGNQPQHF. CDR3 coding DNA: TGTGCCAGTAGTATCTGGGGGAATCAGCCCCAGCATTTT.

About this clonotype itself: A junction end diverges from the germline sequence, so it may reflect a read error. The V call is TRBV7-6, the J call TRBJ2-3, with a possible D match to TRBD2 (6 bases). CDR1 is SGHVS and CDR2 is FNYEAQ in the germline V gene. This CDR3 has 15 amino acids. CDR3 DNA: TGTGCCAGCAGCAACTCGGGCAGTTCGGGAGATTCGCAGTATTTT. Translation: CASSNSGSSGDSQYF.

The table lists this clonotype with many counts. The chain is built from TRBV18 and TRBJ2-2, with D unresolved. The germline V gene encodes CDR1 KGHSH and CDR2 LQKENI. The V end lost 0 bases, the J end lost 4 bases, and 9 bases lay between the germline ends. The CDR3 sequence is 15 residues long. The CDR3 DNA is TGTGCCAGCTCACCACCGGAGATTCCCACCGGGGAGCTGTTTTTT. It codes for CASSPPEIPTGELFF. The full variable domain, with the rest looked up from reference TRBV18 and TRBJ2-2, is NAGVMQNPRHLVRRRGQEARLRCSPMKGHSHVYWYRQLPEEGLKFMVYLQKENIIDESGMPKERFSAEFPKEGPSILRIQQVVRGDSAAYFCASSPPEIPTGELFFGEGSRLTVL.

This clonotype was seen a handful of times. This chain links TRBV7-9 with TRBJ2-7; possible D gene TRBD1, 5 bases. V lost 3 bases to trimming and J lost 4 bases, with 19 bases between them. CDR3 length: 16 residues. The germline V gene has CDR1 SEHNR and CDR2 FQNEAQ (reference sequence). The CDR3 region has the DNA TGTGCCAGCAGCTTTTTGACAGCCCCTCGGGCGTACGAGCAGTACTTC. The encoded protein is CASSFLTAPRAYEQYF.

This clonotype was recorded at least ten times. V gene TRBV27 combines with J gene TRBJ2-3; 9 bases fit TRBD1. CDR3 length: 14 amino acids. With V trimmed by 4 bases and J by 3 bases, 2 bases remained unmatched. Germline V CDR1 and CDR2: MNHEY, SMNVEV (reference sequence). In DNA form, the CDR3 reads TGTGCCAGCAGTTGGGACAGGGCGACAGATACGCAGTATTTT. Its protein is CASSWDRATDTQYF.

This clonotype was seen once. One end of the junction is discordant with germline, which a read error may explain. The chain joins TRBV12-3 or TRBV12-4 to TRBJ1-1, with 12 bases lining up with TRBD1. The CDR3 is 18 amino acids. CDR3 sequence (DNA): TGTGCCAGCAGTTTGCCGTACGGGACAGGGGGCTTCGACACTGGAGCTTTCTTT. It translates to CASSLPYGTGGFDTGAFF.

This clonotype occurred many times. This chain connects TRBV6-2 or TRBV6-3 to TRBJ2-3; either TRBD1 or TRBD2 may supply D (5 bases each). The length of the CDR3 is 17 residues. Germline loops: CDR1 MNHEY, CDR2 SVGEGT. Trimming took 0 bases from V and 3 from J, leaving 16 bases between them. CDR3 nucleotides: TGTGCCAGCAGTTACTCGGGGTACGCCTGGGGGACAGATACGCAGTATTTT. This translates into CASSYSGYAWGTDTQYF.

Many counts were recorded for this clonotype. V gene TRBV11-2 combines with J gene TRBJ2-1, with 8 bases matching TRBD2. After removal of 3 bases from V and 6 bases from J, the junction contained 1 base not matched to a gene. The germline gives CDR1 SGHAT, CDR2 FQNNGV. This CDR3 is built from 13 residues. Written as DNA, the CDR3 is TGTGCCAGCAGCTTCAGCGGGAGCAATGAGCAGTTCTTC. As protein: CASSFSGSNEQFF. Full variable domain (missing parts from reference TRBV11-2 and TRBJ2-1): EAGVAQSPRYKIIEKRQSVAFWCNPISGHATLYWYQQILGQGPKLLIQFQNNGVVDDSQLPKDRFSAERLKGVDSTLKIQPAKLEDSAVYLCASSFSGSNEQFFGPGTRLTVL.

This clonotype was counted many times. The gene calls are TRBV19 and TRBJ2-3; D is unclear. The CDR3 consists of 13 residues. Per the germline V gene, CDR1 is LNHDA and CDR2 is SQIVND (reference sequence). The V end was cut by 7 bases, the J end by 2 bases, with 10 bases between. The CDR3 bases are TGTGCCAGTACCGTGGAAGACACAGATACGCAGTATTTT. Protein: CASTVEDTDTQYF.

The table lists this clonotype with many counts. The chain recombines TRBV19 with TRBJ2-3; D remains unclear. The CDR3 has 11 residues. V shed 4 bases and J shed 4 bases, with 3 bases lying between them. CDR1 and CDR2 (germline): LNHDA, SQIVND (reference sequence). The CDR3 region has the DNA TGTGCCAGTAGTACACCAGATACGCAGTATTTT. The encoded protein is CASSTPDTQYF.

There are many counts of this clonotype. CDR3 nucleotides: TGCAGTGCTAGATCGAGGGACAGGGGTCGCGAGCAGTACTTC. The encoded protein is CSARSRDRGREQYF. The chain uses TRBV20-1 and TRBJ2-7; 10 bases map to TRBD1. The germline CDR1 and CDR2 sequences are DFQATT and SNEGSKA (reference sequence). The J segment lost 6 bases and the V segment lost 2 bases, leaving 7 bases of the junction unmatched. The length of the CDR3 is 14 residues.

In this sample, this clonotype turned up many times. The gene calls are TRBV9 and TRBJ1-3; D possibly corresponds to TRBD1 (5 bases). Germline CDR1 SGDLS, CDR2 YYNGEE. V was trimmed by 5 bases and J by 2 bases, leaving 8 bases between them. There are 13 residues in the CDR3. CDR3 in amino acids: CASRPDTGNTIYF. CDR3 DNA: TGTGCCAGCAGGCCGGACACTGGAAACACCATATATTTT.

This clonotype was seen repeatedly, ten times or more. The chain is built from TRBV14 and TRBJ2-1, with D perhaps TRBD2 (6 bases). CDR3 length equals 13 residues. Germline CDR1 SGHDN, CDR2 FVKESK. Trimming took off 4 bases at V and 4 bases at J, with 8 bases between the two ends. The CDR3 DNA sequence: TGTGCCAGCAGCCGGGGACTGTACAATGAGCAGTTCTTC. This encodes CASSRGLYNEQFF.

This clonotype was counted only a few times. J is TRBJ2-1 and V is TRBV10-3, with 7 bases that match TRBD1. Losses at the gene ends were 5 bases for V and 7 bases for J; bases not matched to a gene: 5. CDR1 ENHRY and CDR2 SYGVKD come from the germline V gene. The CDR3 spans 13 residues. The CDR3 DNA reads as TGTGCCATCAGTCAGGGGGAGTGGAATGAGCAGTTCTTC. Translating gives CAISQGEWNEQFF.

This clonotype was recorded many times. This rearrangement joins TRBV6-2 or TRBV6-3 to TRBJ2-3; 11 bases map to TRBD2. The J segment lost 6 bases and the V segment lost 2 bases, leaving 4 bases of the junction unmatched. Germline CDR1 and CDR2: MNHEY and SVGEGT. The CDR3 is 15 amino acids. The CDR3 sequence: CASSYGTSGSDTQYF. The CDR3 coding sequence is TGTGCCAGCAGTTACGGGACTAGCGGTTCGGATACGCAGTATTTT.

The chain employs TRBV2 and TRBJ2-1, with D perhaps matching TRBD2 (6 bases). V was shortened by 4 bases and J by 8 bases, with 18 bases between the two germline ends. Per germline, CDR1 SNHLY and CDR2 FYNNEI. The length of the CDR3 is 15 residues. The CDR3 here is CASSVVDYHWYEQFF. The CDR3 nucleotides read TGTGCCAGCAGTGTAGTGGACTACCATTGGTATGAGCAGTTCTTC.

This clonotype was detected only a few times. V is TRBV6-2 or TRBV6-3 and J is TRBJ2-7; weak D call: TRBD2 (6 bases). The CDR3 length is 14 residues. Per germline, CDR1 MNHEY and CDR2 SVGEGT. Trimming stripped 5 bases from V and 6 bases from J, with 17 bases between. This CDR3 is CASSPSAGMGEQYF. CDR3 DNA sequence: TGTGCCAGCAGTCCCAGCGCGGGAATGGGCGAGCAGTACTTC.

Many counts were recorded for this clonotype. V and J are TRBV29-1 and TRBJ2-1; TRBD1 agrees at 7 bases. The CDR3 is 15 residues long. Germline CDR1 SQVTM, CDR2 ANQGSEA. The V and J ends lost 7 bases and 9 bases, in that order; junction bases with no gene match: 18. DNA for the CDR3: TGCAGCGGAGAGCACGGGACAGTCCTGAGGGGTGAGCAGTTCTTC. As protein: CSGEHGTVLRGEQFF.

This chain connects TRBV2 to TRBJ1-1; 7 positions agree with TRBD1. The J segment lost 1 base and the V segment lost 8 bases, leaving 7 bases of the junction unmatched. CDR1 SNHLY and CDR2 FYNNEI come from the germline V gene. The CDR3 has 14 amino acids. The CDR3 protein is CASLDRYSNTEAFF. DNA for the CDR3: TGTGCCAGCTTGGACAGGTACTCGAACACTGAAGCTTTCTTT.

CDR3 DNA: TGTGCCAGCTCATACCAAGGACTAGCGGGAGAATTCGATGAGCAGTTCTTC. Its translation is CASSYQGLAGEFDEQFF. This chain links TRBV13 with TRBJ2-1; 13 nucleotides agree with TRBD2. The CDR3 totals 17 residues. The V gene end was trimmed by 8 bases and the J gene end by 8 bases; junction bases not matched to a gene: 15. The germline CDR1 and CDR2 sequences are PRHDT and FYEKMQ (reference sequence).